One TCR beta chain is described in this entry. Previously published methods and listed TCR primers were used for the bulk TCR libraries. TCRdb ran MiXCR on the PCR reads and lists one entry per CDR3 protein. The sample has approximately 500,000 distinct CDR3 sequences; around 25% are singletons. The record originates from a study of molecular identifiers for immune sequencing clone quantification. This CDR3 has 15 amino acids. Trimming cost V 6 bases and J 3 bases; bases outside gene matches: 9. Germline V gene data show CDR1 as SGHAT and CDR2 as FQNNGV. Material for sequencing was naive CD8+ T cells from blood, with Jurkat cell RNA spiked in. The subset was: FACS-sorted CD8+CD4-CCR7+CD45RA+ naive T cells. The TCR sequence derives from a human donor in good health. Some libraries in this study had Jurkat cell RNA spiked in. The chain couples TRBV11-2 to TRBJ2-3; 7 nucleotides match TRBD2. The CDR3 DNA follows: TGTGCCAGCAGGGACCCGGGGGAGGGTACAGATACGCAGTATTTT. It specifies CASRDPGEGTDTQYF.